One and the same sample provided the 10 T cell receptor beta chains below, sequenced in a study of shared clonotypes between healthy human individuals. This table comes from immunoSEQ multiplex PCR, and its TCRdb copy is limited to in-frame clones, with some not included. This sample yields approximately 250,000 clones, of which 65% are seen a single time; 11% belongs to the top ten. The sample taken for sequencing was memory CD4+ T cells sorted from blood. Described subset: CD45RA-negative fraction. The source of these receptors is a man aged 30 to 45 in good health.

The V gene is TRBV7-6, the J gene TRBJ1-4; D gene uncertain. The CDR3 has 15 residues. Germline V gene data show CDR1 as SGHVS and CDR2 as FNYEAQ. V was pared by 5 bases and J by 8 bases, with 18 bases between. CDR3 protein: CASSRNTGSGEKLFF. CDR3 DNA: TGTGCCAGCAGCCGTAATACGGGGAGTGGCGAAAAACTGTTTTTT.

CDR3 region: CASSGTSGAGNTIYF. CDR3 coding DNA: TGCGCCAGCAGTGGGACCTCGGGGGCTGGAAACACCATATATTTT. This chain joins TRBV10-2 and TRBJ1-3, with D perhaps TRBD1 (5 bases). Germline CDR1 and CDR2: WSHSY and SAAADI. The CDR3 is 15 residues long. With 4 bases removed from V and 2 bases from J, the gap between germline ends came to 12 bases.

V and J are TRBV5-6 and TRBJ2-5; unclear D gene. CDR1 and CDR2 from the germline V gene are SGHDT and YYEEEE. There are 16 residues in the CDR3. V lost 7 bases and J 6 bases, leaving 25 bases between the germline ends. The CDR3, as DNA: TGTGCCAGCCGATCTCTCGGCTCGGGTGATGGAAAGACCCAGTACTTC. As protein: CASRSLGSGDGKTQYF.

V gene TRBV27 combines with J gene TRBJ2-5; TRBD1 aligns across 7 bases. The CDR3 loop spans 17 amino acids. Trimming removed 3 bases from V and 4 bases from J; junction bases left unmatched: 14. Germline values: CDR1 MNHEY, CDR2 SMNVEV (reference sequence). The CDR3 DNA reads TGTGCCAGCAGTTTGAAGTCCAGACAGGGCGTAGGAGAGACCCAGTACTTC. Encoded protein: CASSLKSRQGVGETQYF.

V is TRBV7-2 and J is TRBJ2-2; D perhaps matches TRBD2 (6 bases). CDR1 SGHTA and CDR2 FQGNSA come from the germline V gene. This CDR3 comprises 17 residues. The V and J ends lost 0 bases and 1 base respectively, with 12 bases between them. The CDR3 nucleotides read TGTGCCAGCAGCTTAGCCGTTAGCGGTCTGAACACCGGGGAGCTGTTTTTT. It codes for CASSLAVSGLNTGELFF.

This chain links TRBV18 with TRBJ1-1, with D tentatively TRBD1 (6 bases). Germline values: CDR1 KGHSH, CDR2 LQKENI. V was trimmed by 3 bases and J by 1 base, leaving 24 bases between them. This CDR3 has 19 residues. CDR3 loop: CASSPPEGIQGTSNTEAFF. CDR3 nucleotide sequence: TGTGCCAGCTCACCTCCAGAGGGGATTCAGGGGACTTCGAACACTGAAGCTTTCTTT.

This clone is a singleton in its sample. CDR3 in DNA: TGTGCCAGCAGCTTGACTAGCGGGAGGGGGAATGAGCAGTTCTTC. Protein: CASSLTSGRGNEQFF. The rearrangement links TRBV7-9 to TRBJ2-1; 14 bases are shared with TRBD2. This CDR3 spans 15 amino acids. V was pared by 3 bases and J by 7 bases, with 2 bases of the junction left unmatched. Looked up from germline, CDR1 is SEHNR and CDR2 is FQNEAQ (reference sequence).

The rearrangement uses TRBV27 and TRBJ2-1; D uncertain. Deletions cut 3 bases from V and 6 bases from J, with 9 bases between. There are 13 residues in the CDR3. Germline V lookup: CDR1 MNHEY, CDR2 SMNVEV (reference sequence). This CDR3 reads CASSFGRSNEQFF. The CDR3 nucleotides are TGTGCCAGCAGTTTCGGGCGGAGCAATGAGCAGTTCTTC.

This chain links TRBV5-1 with TRBJ2-5, with D tentatively TRBD2 (5 bases). Trimming pared 3 bases from V and 3 bases from J, leaving 12 bases between. CDR3 length: 14 amino acids. From germline, CDR1 is SGHRS and CDR2 YFSETQ. CDR3 nucleotide sequence: TGCGCCAGCAGCTCCGTTGCGGGCAAAGAGACCCAGTACTTC. Encoded protein: CASSSVAGKETQYF.

As for this clone: This sample includes further DNA sequences coding for the same CDR3. The rearrangement joins TRBV15 to TRBJ1-1; weak D call: TRBD1 (5 bases). The CDR3 loop spans 14 amino acids. The V gene lost 0 bases and the J gene lost 4 bases, with 9 bases spanning the gap. CDR1 is LNHNV, CDR2 YYDKDF, per germline (reference sequence). The CDR3 region is CATSRDRASTEAFF. Here the CDR3 DNA reads TGTGCCACCAGCAGAGACAGGGCTAGCACTGAAGCTTTCTTT.